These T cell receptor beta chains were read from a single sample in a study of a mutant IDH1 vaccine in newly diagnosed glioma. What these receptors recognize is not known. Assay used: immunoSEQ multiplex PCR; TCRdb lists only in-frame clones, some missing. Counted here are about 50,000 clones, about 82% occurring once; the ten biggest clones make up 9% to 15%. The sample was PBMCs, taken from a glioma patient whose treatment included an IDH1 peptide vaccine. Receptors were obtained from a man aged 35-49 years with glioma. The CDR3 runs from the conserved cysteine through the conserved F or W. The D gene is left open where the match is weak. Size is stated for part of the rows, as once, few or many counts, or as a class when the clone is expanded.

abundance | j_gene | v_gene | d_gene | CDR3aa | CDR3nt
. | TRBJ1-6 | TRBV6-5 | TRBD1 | CASSYGDSNSPLHF | TGTGCCAGCAGTTACGGGGACAGTAATTCACCCCTCCACTTT
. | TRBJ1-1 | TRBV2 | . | CASSAYQGRLDTEAFF | TGTGCCAGCAGTGCTTATCAGGGTAGGTTGGACACTGAAGCTTTCTTT
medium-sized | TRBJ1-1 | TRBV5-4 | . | CASSFSQNTEAFF | TGTGCCAGCAGCTTCAGTCAGAACACTGAAGCTTTCTTT
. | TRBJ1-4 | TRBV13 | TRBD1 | CASSGRGGLREKLFF | TGTGCCAGCAGCGGCCGAGGGGGCCTTAGGGAAAAACTGTTTTTT
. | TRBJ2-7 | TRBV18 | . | CASSPNESGEQYF | TGTGCCAGCTCACCGAACGAGTCGGGCGAGCAGTACTTC
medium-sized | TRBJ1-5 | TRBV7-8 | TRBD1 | CASAGNGILGQGNQPQHF | TGTGCCAGCGCGGGTAACGGAATTCTAGGACAGGGCAATCAGCCCCAGCATTTT
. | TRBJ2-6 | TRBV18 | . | CASSPGRDTRSGANVLTF | TGTGCCAGCTCACCCGGCCGGGACACCCGCTCTGGGGCCAACGTCCTGACTTTC
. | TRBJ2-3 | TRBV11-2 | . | CASSVDGPLPDTQYF | TGTGCCAGCAGCGTGGACGGACCACTTCCAGATACGCAGTATTTT
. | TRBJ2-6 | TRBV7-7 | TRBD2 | CASSPGTSGSGANVLTF | TGTGCCAGCAGCCCCGGGACTAGCGGCTCTGGGGCCAACGTCCTGACTTTC
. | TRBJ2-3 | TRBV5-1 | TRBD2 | CASSLDSSGSTDTQYF | TGCGCCAGCAGCTTGGATTCTAGCGGGAGTACAGATACGCAGTATTTT
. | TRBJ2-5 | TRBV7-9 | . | CASSLGASALGETQYF | TGTGCCAGCAGCTTAGGGGCTTCGGCTTTGGGGGAGACCCAGTACTTC
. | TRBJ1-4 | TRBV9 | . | CASSPRVTTNEKLFF | TGTGCCAGCAGCCCCCGGGTTACAACTAATGAAAAACTGTTTTTT
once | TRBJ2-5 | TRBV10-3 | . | CAISEGGQVETQYF | TGTGCCATCAGTGAGGGGGGACAAGTTGAGACCCAGTACTTC
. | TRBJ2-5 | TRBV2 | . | CASSAQETQYF | TGTGCCAGCAGTGCTCAAGAGACCCAGTACTTC
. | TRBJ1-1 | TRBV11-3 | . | CASSLGFGGGTEAFF | TGTGCCAGCAGCTTAGGTTTTGGGGGCGGCACTGAAGCTTTCTTT
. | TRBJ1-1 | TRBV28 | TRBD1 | CASSLGTANTEAFF | TGTGCCAGCAGTTTAGGGACAGCGAACACTGAAGCTTTCTTT
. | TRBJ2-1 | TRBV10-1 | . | CASSETVNNEQFF | TGCGCCAGCAGTGAGACGGTGAACAATGAGCAGTTCTTC
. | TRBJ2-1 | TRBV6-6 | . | CASSYPYNEQFF | TGTGCCAGCAGTTACCCCTACAATGAGCAGTTCTTC
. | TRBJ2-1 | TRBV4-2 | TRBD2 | CASSQVRLAGTPHEQFF | TGTGCCAGCAGCCAAGTCCGACTAGCCGGAACCCCCCATGAGCAGTTCTTC
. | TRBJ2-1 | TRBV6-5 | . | CASSYGGPRNEQFF | TGTGCCAGCAGTTACGGGGGCCCGAGAAATGAGCAGTTCTTC
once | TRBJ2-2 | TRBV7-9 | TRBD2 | CALPRLAGVTGELFF | TGTGCCCTACCAAGGTTAGCGGGAGTCACCGGGGAGCTGTTTTTT
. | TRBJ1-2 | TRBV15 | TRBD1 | CATSRPGQSTFGYTF | TGTGCCACCAGCAGACCGGGACAGTCTACTTTTGGCTACACCTTC
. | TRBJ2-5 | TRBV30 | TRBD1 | CAWSPGTGVETQYF | TGTGCCTGGAGCCCCGGGACAGGGGTAGAGACCCAGTACTTC
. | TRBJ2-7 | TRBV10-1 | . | CASSESRGGDEQYF | TGCGCCAGCAGTGAGTCGCGGGGAGGCGACGAGCAGTACTTC
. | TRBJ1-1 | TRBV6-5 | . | CASSSHTSEAFF | TGTGCCAGCAGTTCTCACACCTCTGAAGCTTTCTTT
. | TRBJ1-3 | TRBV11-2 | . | CASSSVTVSGNTIYF | TGTGCCAGCAGCTCGGTGACAGTTTCTGGAAACACCATATATTTT
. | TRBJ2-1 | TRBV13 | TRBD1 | CASSPGTGSRDEQFF | TGTGCCAGCAGCCCCGGGACAGGGAGTCGGGATGAGCAGTTCTTC
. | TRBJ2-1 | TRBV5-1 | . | CASSLLREQQFF | TGCGCCAGCAGCTTGTTACGGGAACAGCAGTTCTTC
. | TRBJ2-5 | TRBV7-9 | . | CASRRAQGVGETQYF | TGTGCCAGCAGACGGGCCCAAGGGGTAGGGGAGACCCAGTACTTC
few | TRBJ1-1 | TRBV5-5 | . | CASSPVYSPEAFF | TGTGCCAGCAGCCCCGTCTACTCTCCTGAAGCTTTCTTT
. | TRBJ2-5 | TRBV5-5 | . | CASSLQGQETQYF | TGTGCCAGCAGCTTGCAGGGTCAAGAGACCCAGTACTTC
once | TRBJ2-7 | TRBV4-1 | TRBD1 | CASSQVSGTGGREQYF | TGCGCCAGCAGCCAAGTGTCAGGGACAGGGGGCCGAGAGCAGTACTTC
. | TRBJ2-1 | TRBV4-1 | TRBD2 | CASTPGRASGSHNEQFF | TGCGCCAGCACCCCCGGTCGGGCTAGCGGGAGCCACAATGAGCAGTTCTTC
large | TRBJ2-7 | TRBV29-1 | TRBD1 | CSVEVGDRGYEQYF | TGCAGCGTTGAGGTGGGGGACAGGGGGTACGAGCAGTACTTC
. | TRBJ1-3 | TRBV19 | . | CASSISDGPGNTIYF | TGTGCCAGTAGTATATCCGACGGCCCTGGAAACACCATATATTTT
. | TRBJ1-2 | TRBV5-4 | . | CASSLGQDLYGYTF | TGTGCCAGCAGCTTGGGACAGGACCTCTATGGCTACACCTTC
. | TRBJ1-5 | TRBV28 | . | CASIGARGQPQHF | TGTGCCAGCATCGGGGCACGGGGGCAGCCCCAGCATTTT
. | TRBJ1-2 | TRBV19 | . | CASTWRGGYTF | TGTGCCAGTACCTGGAGGGGGGGCTACACCTTC
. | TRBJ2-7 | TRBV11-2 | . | CASSLAGINSYEQYF | TGTGCCAGCAGCTTAGCAGGGATTAACTCCTACGAGCAGTACTTC
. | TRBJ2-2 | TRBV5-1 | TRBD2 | CASSLSSPGTRWTGELFF | TGCGCCAGCAGCTTATCTAGTCCCGGGACTAGATGGACCGGGGAGCTGTTTTTT
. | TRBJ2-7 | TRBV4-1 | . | CASSPRGYEQYF | TGCGCCAGCAGCCCGAGGGGCTACGAGCAGTACTTC
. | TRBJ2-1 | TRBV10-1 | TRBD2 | CASSEPGLAYNEQFF | TGCGCCAGCAGTGAACCGGGACTAGCGTACAATGAGCAGTTCTTC
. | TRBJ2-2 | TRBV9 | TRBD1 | CASSVGTGDTGELFF | TGTGCCAGCAGCGTCGGGACAGGGGACACCGGGGAGCTGTTTTTT
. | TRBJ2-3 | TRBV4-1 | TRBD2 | CASSPVASGTDTQYF | TGCGCCAGCAGCCCGGTGGCTAGCGGGACAGATACGCAGTATTTT
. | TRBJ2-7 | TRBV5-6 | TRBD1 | CASSSRPGQGFSEQYF | TGTGCCAGCAGCTCTAGACCGGGACAGGGATTCTCCGAGCAGTACTTC
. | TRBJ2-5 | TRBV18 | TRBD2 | CASSPPGLPETQYF | TGTGCCAGCTCACCTCCGGGACTACCGGAGACCCAGTACTTC
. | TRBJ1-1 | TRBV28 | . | CASSLGLLNTEAFF | TGTGCCAGCAGTTTGGGACTCCTGAACACTGAAGCTTTCTTT